This entry concerns a single T cell receptor beta chain. Its antigen remains unidentified. There are 15 residues in the CDR3. V was pared by 6 bases and J by 6 bases, with 20 bases between. Germline V CDR1 and CDR2: MNHEY, SMNVEV (reference sequence). The data originate from a study of T cell repertoires in cytomegalovirus infection. Background on the study: Both CMV infection and a matching HLA type were indicated by public TCR beta signatures. Notes on the study in general: Carriers of CMV and the relevant HLA type were discriminated by public TCR beta frequency.

TCRdb re-analysed the reads in MiXCR, keeping a single row per CDR3 protein. This sample has roughly 720,000 distinct CDR3 sequences, with 35% to 45% found just once. The chain is built from TRBV27 and TRBJ1-1; the D gene is possibly TRBD1 (6 bases). The TCR originated in a human donor in good health (CMV status not recorded). Some clones in this sample may be carry-over from other donors' samples. The specimen was PBMCs. CDR3 protein: CASRRRTGRFPEAFF. The CDR3 DNA is TGTGCCAGCAGACGAAGAACAGGGAGATTCCCTGAAGCTTTCTTT.